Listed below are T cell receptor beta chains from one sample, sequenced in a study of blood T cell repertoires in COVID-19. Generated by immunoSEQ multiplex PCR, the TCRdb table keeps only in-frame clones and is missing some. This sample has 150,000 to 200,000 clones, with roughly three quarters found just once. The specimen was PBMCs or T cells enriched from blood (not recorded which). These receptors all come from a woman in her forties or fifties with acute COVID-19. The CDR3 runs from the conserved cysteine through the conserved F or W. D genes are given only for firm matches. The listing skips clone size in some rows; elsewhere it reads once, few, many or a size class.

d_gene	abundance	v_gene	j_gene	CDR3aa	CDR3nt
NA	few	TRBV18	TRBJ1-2	CASSPRPPGDGYTF	TGTGCCAGCTCACCCCGGCCTCCCGGGGATGGCTACACCTTC
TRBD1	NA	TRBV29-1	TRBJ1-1	CSVGTGRGTEAFF	TGCAGCGTTGGGACAGGGAGGGGGACTGAAGCTTTCTTT
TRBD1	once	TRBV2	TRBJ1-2	CASRTRGPGGYTF	TGTGCCAGCAGGACCAGGGGGCCGGGGGGCTACACCTTC
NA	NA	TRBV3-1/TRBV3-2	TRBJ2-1	CASSPNGGPSFNEQFF	TGTGCCAGCAGCCCGAACGGGGGGCCGAGCTTCAATGAGCAGTTCTTC
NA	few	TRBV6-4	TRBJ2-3	CASSDAGLATDTQYF	TGTGCCAGCAGTGACGCGGGACTGGCCACAGATACGCAGTATTTT
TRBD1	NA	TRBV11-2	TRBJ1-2	CASSFQNPGQGGGYTF	TGTGCCAGCAGCTTCCAAAACCCGGGACAGGGGGGTGGCTACACCTTC
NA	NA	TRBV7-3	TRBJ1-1	CASSLFSVNTEAFF	TGTGCCAGCAGCTTATTTTCGGTGAACACTGAAGCTTTCTTT
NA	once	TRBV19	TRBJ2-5	CASSIRGETQYF	TGTGCCAGTAGTATAAGAGGGGAGACCCAGTACTTC
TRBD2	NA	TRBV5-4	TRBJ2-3	CASSPPSGGAKDTQYF	TGTGCCAGCAGCCCGCCTAGCGGGGGGGCGAAAGATACGCAGTATTTT
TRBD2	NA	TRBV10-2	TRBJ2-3	CASSDLAGADTQYF	TGCGCCAGCAGTGACCTAGCGGGAGCAGATACGCAGTATTTT
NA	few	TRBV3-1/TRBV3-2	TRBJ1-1	CASSHDRDTGSEAFF	TGTGCCAGCAGCCACGATAGGGACACCGGATCTGAAGCTTTCTTT
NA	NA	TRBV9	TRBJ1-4	CASSVTWGMNEKLFF	TGTGCCAGCAGCGTAACTTGGGGCATGAATGAAAAACTGTTTTTT
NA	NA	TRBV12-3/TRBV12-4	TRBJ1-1	CASSLEAGVVAFF	TGTGCCAGCAGTTTAGAAGCCGGGGTGGTAGCTTTCTTT
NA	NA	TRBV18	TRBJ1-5	CASSPPGRNQPQHF	TGTGCCAGCTCACCCCCAGGGAGGAATCAGCCCCAGCATTTT
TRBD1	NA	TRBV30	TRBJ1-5	CAWSVQGGQPQHF	TGTGCCTGGAGTGTACAGGGGGGCCAGCCCCAGCATTTT
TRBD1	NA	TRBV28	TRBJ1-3	CASSGDRGSGNTIYF	TGTGCCAGCAGTGGGGACAGGGGATCTGGAAACACCATATATTTT
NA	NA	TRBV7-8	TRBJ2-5	CASSLSILETQYF	TGTGCCAGCAGCTTATCCATTTTAGAGACCCAGTACTTC
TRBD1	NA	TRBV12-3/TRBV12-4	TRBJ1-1	CASTGTEGARAFF	TGTGCCAGCACCGGAACGGAGGGGGCGCGAGCTTTCTTT
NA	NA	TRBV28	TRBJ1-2	CAADRGGGHGYTF	TGTGCCGCGGACCGAGGGGGGGGACATGGCTACACCTTC
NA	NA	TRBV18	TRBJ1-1	CASSPRITEAFF	TGTGCCAGCTCACCCCGTATCACTGAAGCTTTCTTT
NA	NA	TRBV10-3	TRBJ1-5	CAISDRVTSNQPQHF	TGTGCCATCAGTGACAGGGTGACGAGCAATCAGCCCCAGCATTTT
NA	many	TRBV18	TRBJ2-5	CASSVRNQETQYF	TGTGCCAGCTCAGTGCGGAACCAAGAGACCCAGTACTTC
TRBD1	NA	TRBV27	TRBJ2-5	CASRLGGTGMETQYF	TGTGCCAGCAGGCTCGGGGGGACAGGGATGGAGACCCAGTACTTC
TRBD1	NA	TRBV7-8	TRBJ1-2	CASSLVLTGGTYGYTF	TGTGCCAGCAGCTTAGTATTGACAGGGGGTACCTATGGCTACACCTTC
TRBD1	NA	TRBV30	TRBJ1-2	CASGTGYGYTF	TGTGCCTCAGGGACAGGGTATGGCTACACCTTC
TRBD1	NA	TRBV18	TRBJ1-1	CASSPPQGAEAFF	TGTGCCAGCTCACCTCCACAGGGGGCTGAAGCTTTCTTT
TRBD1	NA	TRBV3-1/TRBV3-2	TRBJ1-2	CASSHQGVRGYGYTF	TGTGCCAGCAGCCACCAGGGGGTACGGGGCTATGGCTACACCTTC
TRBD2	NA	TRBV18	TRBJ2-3	CASSPPLAGTDTQYF	TGTGCCAGCTCACCACCACTAGCGGGCACAGATACGCAGTATTTT
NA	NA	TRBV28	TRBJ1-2	CASRPTGNYGYTF	TGTGCCAGCAGACCCACAGGGAACTATGGCTACACCTTC
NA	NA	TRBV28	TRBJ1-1	CASSSTSRRAFF	TGTGCCAGCAGCTCGACATCTCGTCGAGCTTTCTTT
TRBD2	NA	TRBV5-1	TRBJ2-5	CASSLGTSGGQETQYF	TGCGCCAGCAGCCTCGGGACTAGCGGAGGTCAAGAGACCCAGTACTTC
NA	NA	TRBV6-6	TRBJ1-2	CASSYQGTGTSGYTF	TGTGCCAGCAGTTACCAAGGTACAGGGACGAGTGGCTACACCTTC
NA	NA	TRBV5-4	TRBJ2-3	CASALGDTQYF	TGTGCCAGCGCCCTCGGGGATACGCAGTATTTT
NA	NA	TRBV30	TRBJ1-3	CAWSEGHGNTIYF	TGTGCCTGGAGTGAGGGGCACGGAAACACCATATATTTT
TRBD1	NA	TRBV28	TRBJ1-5	CASTPGQGVQPQHF	TGTGCCAGCACCCCGGGGCAGGGGGTACAGCCCCAGCATTTT
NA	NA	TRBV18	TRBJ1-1	CASSLRSGDTEAFF	TGTGCCAGCTCACTGAGATCCGGGGACACTGAAGCTTTCTTT
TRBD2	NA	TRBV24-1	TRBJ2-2	CATTAGGGTGELFF	TGTGCCACCACTGCGGGGGGTGGCACCGGGGAGCTGTTTTTT
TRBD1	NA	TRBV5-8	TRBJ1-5	CASSVRGIEYSNQPQHF	TGTGCCAGCAGCGTCAGGGGGATCGAGTATAGCAATCAGCCCCAGCATTTT
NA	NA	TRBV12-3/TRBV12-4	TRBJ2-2	CALQGNTGELFF	TGTGCCCTACAGGGTAACACCGGGGAGCTGTTTTTT
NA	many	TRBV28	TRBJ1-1	CASSFSSGTEAFF	TGTGCCAGCAGTTTCTCGTCGGGCACTGAAGCTTTCTTT